What follows are 26 T cell receptor beta chains derived from one specimen sequenced in a study of blood T cell repertoires in COVID-19. This table comes from immunoSEQ multiplex PCR, and its TCRdb copy is limited to in-frame clones, with some not included. The sample yields 200,000 to 250,000 clones, about 85% seen once. Sequencing was carried out using PBMCs or T cells enriched from blood (not recorded which). These receptors were obtained from a man aged 25 to 40 who had recovered from COVID-19.

This clone was seen a handful of times. This sequence joins TRBV2 and TRBJ2-7; TRBD1 matches 7 bases. Germline assignment: CDR1 SNHLY and CDR2 FYNNEI. This CDR3 is 15 amino acids long. J gave up 2 bases and V 6 bases, and 10 bases lay outside the gene matches. For the CDR3, the DNA is TGTGCCAGCAGGGCGGCACAGGGGCCCGCCTACGAGCAGTACTTC. Residues: CASRAAQGPAYEQYF.

V is TRBV18 and J is TRBJ2-2, with 9 bases identical to TRBD1. This CDR3 region has 15 residues. The germline CDR1 and CDR2 sequences are KGHSH and LQKENI. J lost 6 bases, V lost 3 bases, and 5 bases had no gene match. CDR3 nucleotide sequence: TGTGCCAGCTCACCCGGGACAGGGACGCCCGGGGAGCTGTTTTTT. Residues: CASSPGTGTPGELFF.

The chain has TRBV27 and TRBJ2-2; no clear D. CDR1 MNHEY and CDR2 SMNVEV come from the germline V gene (reference sequence). The CDR3 has 14 residues. V was trimmed by 4 bases and J by 0 bases, leaving 6 bases between them. The CDR3 reads CASSSRSNTGELFF. In DNA, the CDR3 is TGTGCCAGCAGTTCCCGTTCGAACACCGGGGAGCTGTTTTTT.

The chain carries TRBV30 and TRBJ2-3; 10 bases map to TRBD2. There are 16 residues in the CDR3. Trimming at V came to 5 bases and at J to 6 bases, leaving 14 bases not matched to a gene. From germline, CDR1 is GTSNPN and CDR2 SVGIG (reference sequence). CDR3 residues: CAWGTGTSANSDTQYF. In DNA, the CDR3 is TGTGCCTGGGGAACCGGGACTAGCGCTAATTCGGATACGCAGTATTTT. The variable domain in full, completed from reference TRBV30 and TRBJ2-3, reads SQTIHQWPATLVQPVGSPLSLECTVEGTSNPNLYWYRQAAGRGLQLLFYSVGIGQISSEVPQNLSASRPQDRQFILSSKKLLLSDSGFYLCAWGTGTSANSDTQYFGPGTRLTVL.

Concerning this clone: This sequence may be a read error, since a much larger clone differs from it by one base. J is TRBJ2-5 and V is TRBV9; D unresolved. Germline values: CDR1 SGDLS, CDR2 YYNGEE. The CDR3 has 11 amino acids. The germline V and J ends were trimmed by 0 bases and 5 bases, with 2 bases remaining between them. The chain's CDR3 is CASSVAETQYF. In DNA form, the CDR3 reads TGTGCCAGCAGCGTAGCGGAGACCCAGTACTTC.

V usage is TRBV5-1 and J usage is TRBJ2-7, with D perhaps TRBD2 (6 bases). The CDR3 is made up of 12 amino acids. In germline, CDR1 is SGHRS, CDR2 YFSETQ. V shed 4 bases and J shed 5 bases, with 10 bases lying between them. In DNA form, the CDR3 reads TGCGCCAGCAGCATCCCGGGAGACGAGCAGTACTTC. Residues: CASSIPGDEQYF.

The V call is TRBV3-1 (or the pseudogene TRBV3-2), the J call TRBJ1-2; D not certain. Trimming took 1 base from V and 0 from J, leaving 3 bases between them. This CDR3 is built from 13 residues. Germline V gene lookup returns CDR1 LGHDT and CDR2 YNNKEL (reference sequence). CDR3 in DNA: TGTGCCAGCAGCCAAGGAGCTAACTATGGCTACACCTTC. Its protein is CASSQGANYGYTF.

This clone was recorded once. The chain is built from TRBV10-1 and TRBJ1-5, with 7 bases lining up with TRBD1. Germline V gene sequence: CDR1 WNHNN, CDR2 SYGVQD (reference sequence). The CDR3 loop spans 16 amino acids. V shed 9 bases and J 2 bases; nucleotides not matched to a gene: 13. The CDR3 DNA sequence: TGCGCCAGTGTCCTACCTGGGACAGACGGCAATCAGCCCCAGCATTTT. Amino acids: CASVLPGTDGNQPQHF.

The table lists this clone with a count of one. CDR3 sequence (DNA): TGTGCCAGCAGCCCCATTCGGTTGGCTGGGGAGGACTATGGCTACACCTTC. Its translation: CASSPIRLAGEDYGYTF. This sequence joins TRBV7-8 and TRBJ1-2, with D hard to call. This CDR3 comprises 17 residues. The V and J ends lost 5 bases and 3 bases respectively, with 22 bases between them. Germline V lookup: CDR1 SGHVS, CDR2 FQNEAQ.

V gene TRBV12-3 or TRBV12-4 combines with J gene TRBJ2-7; TRBD1 might be the D (6 bases). The CDR3 covers 12 residues. V was clipped by 1 base and J by 7 bases, with 8 bases between them. The CDR3 coding sequence is TGTGCCAGCAGTTTAGGAGGGGGTGAGCAGTACTTC. Protein sequence: CASSLGGGEQYF.

This clone was observed a single time. This sequence joins TRBV6-4 and TRBJ2-7; possible D gene TRBD2, 5 bases. Germline V lookup: CDR1 MRHNA, CDR2 SNTAGT. This CDR3 has 18 amino acids. Trimming cost V 3 bases and J 2 bases, with 23 bases left between them. The chain's CDR3 is CASSDNAHWENSAYEQYF. CDR3 DNA sequence: TGTGCCAGCAGTGATAATGCCCACTGGGAGAACAGTGCCTACGAGCAGTACTTC.

This chain joins TRBV9 and TRBJ1-1, with a possible D match to TRBD1 (6 bases). The V gene's germline CDR1 is SGDLS and CDR2 YYNGEE. The CDR3 consists of 16 residues. Trimming removed 3 bases at V and 1 base at J, with 16 bases between. CDR3: CASSDNPGTPNTEAFF. CDR3 DNA: TGTGCCAGCAGCGATAACCCCGGGACACCGAACACTGAAGCTTTCTTT. Full variable domain (remainder filled in from reference TRBV9 and TRBJ1-1): DSGVTQTPKHLITATGQRVTLRCSPRSGDLSVYWYQQSLDQGLQFLIQYYNGEERAKGNILERFSAQQFPDLHSELNLSSLELGDSALYFCASSDNPGTPNTEAFFGQGTRLTVV.

The chain uses TRBV18 and TRBJ1-1, with a weak D call TRBD1 (6 bases). Germline V gene sequence: CDR1 KGHSH, CDR2 LQKENI. The V and J ends lost 4 bases and 0 bases respectively, with 15 bases between them. This CDR3 comprises 16 residues. The CDR3 loop is CASSQGQTQLNTEAFF. The CDR3 region has the DNA TGTGCCAGCTCACAAGGACAGACTCAACTGAACACTGAAGCTTTCTTT.

The chain employs TRBV29-1 and TRBJ2-1; 8 nucleotides align to TRBD1. CDR1 is SQVTM, CDR2 ANQGSEA, per germline. CDR3 size: 12 residues. Trimming at V came to 7 bases and at J to 3 bases, leaving 2 bases not matched to a gene. CDR3 nucleotide sequence: TGCAGCGGTGGACAGGGCTACAATGAGCAGTTCTTC. Its protein is CSGGQGYNEQFF.

V and J are TRBV6-5 and TRBJ2-1, with TRBD1 matching over 7 bases. The CDR3 length is 13 residues. Per the germline V gene, CDR1 is MNHEY and CDR2 is SVGAGI. V was pared by 5 bases and J by 6 bases, with 4 bases of the junction left unmatched. The DNA for the CDR3 is TGTGCCAGCAGTCGACAGGGTTTCAATGAGCAGTTCTTC. This encodes CASSRQGFNEQFF.

This clone was detected only once. The chain uses TRBV30 and TRBJ2-7; D is undetermined. The V gene lost 1 base and the J gene lost 3 bases, with 7 bases spanning the gap. Germline-derived CDR1 and CDR2 are GTSNPN and SVGIG (reference sequence). This CDR3 has 12 amino acids. CDR3 bases: TGTGCCTGGAGTGACAGCAGCTACGAGCAGTACTTC. Encoded protein: CAWSDSSYEQYF. Together with reference TRBV30 and TRBJ2-7, the CDR3 gives the full variable domain: SQTIHQWPATLVQPVGSPLSLECTVEGTSNPNLYWYRQAAGRGLQLLFYSVGIGQISSEVPQNLSASRPQDRQFILSSKKLLLSDSGFYLCAWSDSSYEQYFGPGTRLTVT.

This clone was recorded once. V and J are TRBV5-4 and TRBJ2-7; D uncertain. The CDR3 loop spans 11 amino acids. The germline V gene encodes CDR1 SGHNT and CDR2 YYREEE (reference sequence). The V gene lost 3 bases and the J gene lost 5 bases, with 6 bases spanning the gap. In DNA, the CDR3 is TGTGCCAGCAGCTCTACCCACGAGCAGTACTTC. Translated, it gives CASSSTHEQYF. Drawing the rest from reference TRBV5-4 and TRBJ2-7, the complete variable domain is ETGVTQSPTHLIKTRGQQVTLRCSSQSGHNTVSWYQQALGQGPQFIFQYYREEENGRGNFPPRFSGLQFPNYSSELNVNALELDDSALYLCASSSTHEQYFGPGTRLTVT.

This clone was detected only once. The chain links TRBV28 to TRBJ1-1; D remains ambiguous. The germline gives CDR1 MDHEN, CDR2 SYDVKM. There are 15 residues in the CDR3. V was shortened by 5 bases and J by 3 bases, with 16 bases between the two germline ends. The CDR3 loop reads CASSPPRGTYTEAFF. The CDR3 DNA reads TGTGCCAGCAGTCCACCTCGGGGTACGTACACTGAAGCTTTCTTT.

The gene calls are TRBV7-9 and TRBJ2-7, with 7 bases fitting TRBD2. The germline gives CDR1 SEHNR, CDR2 FQNEAQ (reference sequence). V was pared by 6 bases and J by 4 bases, with 6 bases of the junction left unmatched. The CDR3 spans 13 residues. CDR3 DNA: TGTGCCAGCAGGAGTGGCGGGAGTTACGAGCAGTACTTC. Protein product: CASRSGGSYEQYF.

The CDR3 DNA reads TGTGCCAGCAGCGTCAATGGAGCTTCTGGAAACACCATATATTTT. Its translation is CASSVNGASGNTIYF. The chain recombines TRBV9 with TRBJ1-3; D is ambiguous. In germline, CDR1 is SGDLS, CDR2 YYNGEE. CDR3 length equals 15 residues. V lost 2 bases to trimming and J lost 1 base, with 10 bases between them.

The chain employs TRBV7-9 and TRBJ1-1; tentative D call: TRBD1 (5 bases). Trimming removed 3 bases at V and 6 bases at J, with 11 bases between. Germline V lookup: CDR1 SEHNR, CDR2 FQNEAQ (reference sequence). The length of the CDR3 is 13 residues. The DNA of the CDR3 is TGTGCCAGCAGCTTCACCGGGACTTCTGAAGCTTTCTTT. Translated, it gives CASSFTGTSEAFF.

The V and J genes are TRBV6-5 and TRBJ1-4; 8 nucleotides agree with TRBD1. Germline V CDR1 and CDR2: MNHEY, SVGAGI. The ends lost 2 bases at V and 4 bases at J; junction bases unmatched: 0. CDR3 length: 14 amino acids. CDR3 protein: CASSYDRGNEKLFF. Written as DNA, the CDR3 is TGTGCCAGCAGTTACGACAGGGGTAATGAAAAACTGTTTTTT.

The gene calls are TRBV3-1 (or the pseudogene TRBV3-2) and TRBJ1-5; possibly TRBD1 for D (6 bases). Trimming took 0 bases from V and 3 from J, leaving 18 bases between them. CDR3 length equals 18 residues. CDR1 LGHDT and CDR2 YNNKEL come from the germline V gene (reference sequence). CDR3 amino acids: CASSQDRGLGAANQPQHF. The CDR3 coding sequence is TGTGCCAGCAGCCAAGATCGGGGCCTGGGGGCAGCCAATCAGCCCCAGCATTTT.

The V and J genes are TRBV9 and TRBJ1-2; D remains ambiguous. Between the trimmed V and J ends, which lost 1 base and 7 bases, there was a span of 8 bases. The CDR3 sequence is 12 residues long. Per the germline V gene, CDR1 is SGDLS and CDR2 is YYNGEE. The CDR3 is CASSVFPGGYTF. CDR3 DNA sequence: TGTGCCAGCAGCGTATTCCCGGGTGGCTACACCTTC.

The chain joins TRBV30 to TRBJ2-7; tentatively, D is TRBD1 (5 bases). Germline V lookup: CDR1 GTSNPN, CDR2 SVGIG (reference sequence). The CDR3 has 12 amino acids. The ends were cut back, 2 bases at V and 5 bases at J, with 10 bases in the middle. The CDR3 DNA sequence: TGTGCCTGGAGTCGCCAAGGGGACGAGCAGTACTTC. Its translation: CAWSRQGDEQYF.

The chain links TRBV5-4 to TRBJ1-6; 7 bases agree with TRBD1. The CDR3 covers 16 residues. CDR1 SGHNT and CDR2 YYREEE come from the germline V gene (reference sequence). V lost 4 bases and J lost 2; bases outside the gene matches: 6. The CDR3 nucleotides read TGTGCCAGCAGCCTAGGGGGCGCCGCCTATAATTCACCCCTCCACTTT. Translating gives CASSLGGAAYNSPLHF.